This T cell receptor (beta chain) emerged from a study of cytomegalovirus exposure and HLA in healthy donors. The overall study: The Caucasian-associated ancestry cluster contained about 80% of the roughly 390 genotyped donors. Points from the study as a whole: A later analysis reportedly found that, within productive TCRs, an Asian-associated ancestry cluster had fewer N-insertions than the mean observed across the roughly 700 donors. Later analysis associated a missense DCLRE1C variant with TCR beta V- and J-gene trimming.

For this clone: What it recognizes is unknown.

Primers: 60 Vbeta forward and 13 Jbeta reverse. TCRdb's table, derived via immunoSEQ multiplex PCR, lists solely in-frame clones and lacks some. The sample holds approximately 190,000 clones, around 85% seen once. The sequenced sample was PBMCs. The TCR comes from a middle-aged man in good health and CMV-seropositive.

The CDR3 loop reads CASSLEGHENTGELFF. CDR3 nucleotides: TGTGCCAGCAGCTTAGAGGGACACGAGAACACCGGGGAGCTGTTTTTT. The gene calls are TRBV7-6 and TRBJ2-2, with a tentative D call TRBD1 (6 bases). V was clipped by 1 base and J by 1 base, with 10 bases between them. This CDR3 is 16 amino acids long. The V gene's germline CDR1 is SGHVS and CDR2 FNYEAQ.